This passage covers 32 T cell receptor beta chains from one sample sequenced in a study of HIV-infected patients and healthy controls. In TCRdb, the 5' RACE reads were re-called with MiXCR into one record per CDR3 protein. The table has some 70,000 distinct CDR3 sequences, less than 20% seen once. Specimen: CD4+ T cells from blood. These TCRs come from a human donor in good health.

This clonotype has a count of ten or more. This chain connects TRBV9 to TRBJ1-1; unclear D gene. The V end lost 0 bases, the J end lost 5 bases, and 8 bases lay between the germline ends. The germline V gene encodes CDR1 SGDLS and CDR2 YYNGEE. The CDR3 spans 13 residues. CDR3 coding DNA: TGTGCCAGCAGCGTAGAAGGAAGGACTGAAGCTTTCTTT. Its translation: CASSVEGRTEAFF.

This chain connects TRBV9 to TRBJ1-1; 10 bases line up with TRBD1. The CDR3 contains 16 residues. The junction had 8 bases not matched to a gene; V was cut back by 0 bases and J by 6 bases. Germline CDR1 is SGDLS and CDR2 is YYNGEE. The CDR3, as DNA: TGTGCCAGCAGCGTAGCTGGTCGGACAGGGGGGGCTGAAGCTTTCTTT. Translated: CASSVAGRTGGAEAFF.

This chain links TRBV30 with TRBJ1-5, with D perhaps matching TRBD1 (6 bases). This CDR3 is built from 14 residues. From germline, CDR1 is GTSNPN and CDR2 SVGIG (reference sequence). Trimming stripped 4 bases from V and 1 base from J, with 11 bases between. The CDR3 loop reads CAWKGTMSNQPQHF. DNA of the CDR3: TGTGCCTGGAAAGGGACAATGAGCAATCAGCCCCAGCATTTT.

At least ten counts were recorded for this clonotype. The chain carries TRBV6-1 and TRBJ2-3, with 12 bases identical to TRBD2. This CDR3 comprises 15 residues. With V trimmed by 2 bases and J by 6 bases, 3 bases remained unmatched. The V gene's germline CDR1 is MNHNS and CDR2 SASEGT. The CDR3 nucleotides are TGTGCCAGCAGTGAACTAGCGGGGGGGCCGGATACGCAGTATTTT. Protein product: CASSELAGGPDTQYF.

A single count supports this clonotype. The chain couples TRBV6-2 or TRBV6-3 to TRBJ2-2; D might be TRBD1 or TRBD2, each matching 5 bases. Germline CDR1 and CDR2: MNHEY and SVGEGT. V lost 8 bases to trimming and J lost 6 bases, with 22 bases between them. CDR3 length: 16 amino acids. CDR3 nucleotide sequence: TGTGCCAGCTTACTACTAGGGCAGGGTAGTTCCGGGGAGCTGTTTTTT. This codes for CASLLLGQGSSGELFF.

The chain carries TRBV29-1 and TRBJ2-3; D might be TRBD1 (5 bases). The CDR3 is 13 amino acids. Between the trimmed V and J ends, which lost 5 bases and 0 bases, there was a span of 9 bases. Germline loops: CDR1 SQVTM, CDR2 ANQGSEA. The CDR3 spells CSVQKGSTDTQYF. The DNA of the CDR3 is TGCAGCGTTCAAAAGGGGAGCACAGATACGCAGTATTTT.

This chain connects TRBV4-1 to TRBJ2-3; 7 nucleotides align to TRBD2. CDR1 and CDR2 from the germline V gene are MGHRA and YSYEKL. V was pared by 11 bases and J by 0 bases, with 5 bases of the junction left unmatched. This CDR3 has 13 amino acids. Written as DNA, the CDR3 is TGCGCCGTCAGACTAGCCAGCACAGATACGCAGTATTTT. Translated: CAVRLASTDTQYF.

The V call is TRBV5-4, the J call TRBJ2-3, with TRBD1 matching 7 bases. Germline CDR1 reads SGHNT; CDR2 reads YYREEE (reference sequence). The CDR3 contains 14 residues. Losses at the gene ends were 4 bases for V and 1 base for J; bases not matched to a gene: 3. DNA of the CDR3: TGTGCCAGCAGCGACGACAGGGGCACAGATACGCAGTATTTT. Translation: CASSDDRGTDTQYF.

This sequence joins TRBV19 and TRBJ2-5; D remains unclear. CDR1 is LNHDA, CDR2 SQIVND, per germline (reference sequence). V gave up 1 base and J gave up 4 bases, with 4 bases separating them. The CDR3 extends over 12 amino acids. The CDR3 DNA sequence: TGTGCCAGTAGTATAGGCGGAGAGACCCAGTACTTC. It translates to CASSIGGETQYF.

In its sample, this clonotype was seen many times. The chain has TRBV20-1 and TRBJ2-4; D gene unclear. From germline, CDR1 is DFQATT and CDR2 SNEGSKA (reference sequence). V was cut by 4 bases and J by 1 base, with 11 bases left in between. CDR3 length: 14 residues. The CDR3 sequence: CSANDAGAKNIQYF. CDR3 DNA sequence: TGCAGTGCTAATGATGCTGGCGCCAAAAACATTCAGTACTTC.

Many counts were recorded for this clonotype. The chain is built from TRBV29-1 and TRBJ2-3; D gene unclear. CDR1 SQVTM and CDR2 ANQGSEA come from the germline V gene. CDR3 length: 14 amino acids. Trimming left V 4 bases short and J 3 bases short, with 14 bases between. CDR3 loop: CSVAPGLQTDTQYF. For the CDR3, the DNA is TGCAGCGTTGCGCCGGGCCTTCAGACAGATACGCAGTATTTT.

The table lists this clonotype with many counts. The chain uses TRBV2 and TRBJ1-1; 7 bases map to TRBD1. The CDR3 runs 15 residues. J lost 1 base, V lost 5 bases, and 7 bases had no gene match. Per the germline V gene, CDR1 is SNHLY and CDR2 is FYNNEI. The CDR3 sequence is CASSNRGEGNTEAFF. The CDR3 nucleotides are TGTGCCAGCAGTAACAGGGGCGAGGGGAACACTGAAGCTTTCTTT.

The table lists this clonotype with a few counts. The J gene is TRBJ2-3, the V gene TRBV6-6, with TRBD1 matching 9 bases. Germline CDR1 and CDR2: MNHNY and SVGAGI (reference sequence). The ends lost 7 bases at V and 6 bases at J; junction bases unmatched: 8. CDR3 length: 14 amino acids. CDR3 loop: CASTLQGARDTQYF. CDR3 nucleotide sequence: TGTGCCAGCACCTTACAGGGGGCGAGGGATACGCAGTATTTT.

This sequence joins TRBV11-2 and TRBJ1-5; 8 bases map to TRBD1. The germline V gene has CDR1 SGHAT and CDR2 FQNNGV. The V and J ends lost 4 bases and 2 bases, in that order; junction bases with no gene match: 4. The CDR3 is 15 amino acids. The DNA of the CDR3 is TGTGCCAGCAGCTACGACAGGGGAGGCAATCAGCCCCAGCATTTT. Translated: CASSYDRGGNQPQHF.

In this sample, this clonotype turned up a few times. This rearrangement joins TRBV7-2 to TRBJ1-2; TRBD1 might be the D (5 bases). Trimming pared 2 bases from V and 0 bases from J, leaving 10 bases between. CDR1 and CDR2 from the germline V gene are SGHTA and FQGNSA. The CDR3 covers 15 residues. The CDR3 here is CASSLKAGTNYGYTF. DNA of the CDR3: TGTGCCAGCAGCTTAAAGGCAGGGACTAACTATGGCTACACCTTC.

This clonotype was recorded many times. This sequence joins TRBV7-9 and TRBJ2-6; 7 bases map to TRBD1. This CDR3 spans 19 amino acids. In germline, CDR1 is SEHNR, CDR2 FQNEAQ (reference sequence). V lost 3 bases to trimming and J lost 0 bases; unmatched junction nucleotides: 11. CDR3 nucleotides: TGTGCCAGCAGCTTTCCGGGACAGTTTCGTTACTCTGGGGCCAACGTCCTGACTTTC. Amino acid sequence: CASSFPGQFRYSGANVLTF.

The chain is built from TRBV5-4 and TRBJ1-4; D is uncertain. The length of the CDR3 is 15 residues. V was shortened by 4 bases and J by 5 bases, with 15 bases between the two germline ends. Looked up from germline, CDR1 is SGHNT and CDR2 is YYREEE (reference sequence). DNA of the CDR3: TGTGCCAGCAGCCACAATAATGTACAAAATGAAAAACTGTTTTTT. It is translated as CASSHNNVQNEKLFF. Full variable domain (rest looked up from reference TRBV5-4 and TRBJ1-4): ETGVTQSPTHLIKTRGQQVTLRCSSQSGHNTVSWYQQALGQGPQFIFQYYREEENGRGNFPPRFSGLQFPNYSSELNVNALELDDSALYLCASSHNNVQNEKLFFGSGTQLSVL.

This clonotype was observed a handful of times. The gene calls are TRBV3-1 and TRBJ2-7, with D tentatively TRBD1 (5 bases). The length of the CDR3 is 13 residues. The germline CDR1 and CDR2 sequences are LGHDT and YNNKEL (reference sequence). The V end lost 7 bases, the J end lost 0 bases, and 10 bases lay between the germline ends. CDR3 bases: TGTGCCAGCACGCCAGGGTACTCCTACGAGCAGTACTTC. It encodes CASTPGYSYEQYF.

V usage is TRBV3-1 and J usage is TRBJ1-1; TRBD1 matches 7 bases. CDR1 LGHDT and CDR2 YNNKEL come from the germline V gene (reference sequence). V gave up 5 bases and J gave up 4 bases; unmatched junction bases: 10. This CDR3 has 15 residues. CDR3 in amino acids: CASSIGTAGGTEAFF. The CDR3, as DNA: TGTGCCAGCAGCATAGGGACAGCGGGGGGCACTGAAGCTTTCTTT.

This chain connects TRBV5-4 to TRBJ1-1, with D tentatively TRBD1 (5 bases). Trimming pared 2 bases from V and 4 bases from J, leaving 15 bases between. This CDR3 spans 15 amino acids. The germline V gene encodes CDR1 SGHNT and CDR2 YYREEE (reference sequence). The DNA for the CDR3 is TGTGCCAGCAGCTTAGTAGACGGGGCGAGCACTGAAGCTTTCTTT. Its protein is CASSLVDGASTEAFF.

In nucleotides, the CDR3 is TGTGCCAGCGTGACCGAGCATGGGCAGCTCTATGGCTACACCTTC. Translated, it gives CASVTEHGQLYGYTF. This rearrangement joins TRBV6-1 to TRBJ1-2; D gene uncertain. CDR1 is MNHNS and CDR2 is SASEGT in the germline V gene. This CDR3 is 15 amino acids long. V was shortened by 8 bases and J by 4 bases, with 20 bases between the two germline ends.

This clonotype was detected only a few times. The rearrangement joins TRBV5-5 to TRBJ2-3, with 8 bases lining up with TRBD1. This CDR3 has 14 amino acids. Germline V gene sequence: CDR1 SGHKS, CDR2 YYEKEE (reference sequence). V was pared by 1 base and J by 5 bases, with 3 bases of the junction left unmatched. The CDR3 coding sequence is TGTGCCAGCAGCTTGCAGGGGGCAGAAGATACGCAGTATTTT. This sequence encodes CASSLQGAEDTQYF. Full variable domain (missing parts from reference TRBV5-5 and TRBJ2-3): DAGVTQSPTHLIKTRGQQVTLRCSPISGHKSVSWYQQVLGQGPQFIFQYYEKEERGRGNFPDRFSARQFPNYSSELNVNALLLGDSALYLCASSLQGAEDTQYFGPGTRLTVL.

The gene calls are TRBV30 and TRBJ1-5; weak D call: TRBD1 (6 bases). The CDR3 has 13 residues. The V end lost 1 base, the J end lost 6 bases, and 10 bases lay between the germline ends. Germline V CDR1 and CDR2: GTSNPN, SVGIG (reference sequence). CDR3 nucleotide sequence: TGTGCCTGGAGTGGGGGGCTCGCTCAGCCCCAGCATTTT. It encodes CAWSGGLAQPQHF.

This clonotype was detected many times. The chain carries TRBV12-3 or TRBV12-4 and TRBJ1-5; 8 nucleotides line up with TRBD1. The CDR3 runs 15 residues. J lost 3 bases, V lost 6 bases, and 7 bases had no gene match. This CDR3 is CASRAGQADNQPQHF. CDR3 DNA: TGTGCCAGCAGGGCGGGACAGGCCGACAATCAGCCCCAGCATTTT.

There are a few counts of this clonotype. The CDR3 is CSGTYTSRGQETQYF. The CDR3 nucleotides are TGCAGTGGCACGTATACTAGTCGGGGACAAGAGACCCAGTACTTC. The V call is TRBV20-1, the J call TRBJ2-5; D may be TRBD2 (5 bases). In germline, CDR1 is DFQATT, CDR2 SNEGSKA (reference sequence). The V and J ends lost 7 bases and 2 bases respectively, with 20 bases between them. This CDR3 is built from 15 residues.

In its sample, this clonotype was seen a few times. The chain links TRBV24-1 to TRBJ1-4; D is ambiguous. The V end was cut by 5 bases, the J end by 0 bases, with 9 bases between. The CDR3 has 15 residues. Germline V lookup: CDR1 KGHDR, CDR2 SFDVKD. The CDR3 nucleotides are TGTGCCACCAGTGCGGGCTTCTCAACTAATGAAAAACTGTTTTTT. This sequence encodes CATSAGFSTNEKLFF.

This clonotype was seen many times. V is TRBV6-2 or TRBV6-3 and J is TRBJ2-5; 7 positions match TRBD2. The CDR3 is made up of 15 amino acids. CDR1 and CDR2 from the germline V gene are MNHEY and SVGEGT. J gave up 2 bases and V 7 bases, and 10 bases lay outside the gene matches. CDR3 residues: CASTDTGGPQETQYF. CDR3 nucleotides: TGTGCCAGCACCGATACGGGAGGACCGCAAGAGACCCAGTACTTC.

This clonotype was picked up many times. The chain employs TRBV4-1 and TRBJ1-1; no definite D call. Trimming cost V 0 bases and J 2 bases, with 16 bases left between them. Germline CDR1 reads MGHRA; CDR2 reads YSYEKL. CDR3 length: 17 amino acids. The CDR3 sequence: CASSQDRGATHNTEAFF. In DNA form, the CDR3 reads TGCGCCAGCAGCCAAGATCGGGGTGCTACGCATAACACTGAAGCTTTCTTT.

The chain joins TRBV19 to TRBJ2-7; D call uncertain. The CDR3 covers 15 residues. Trimming cost V 1 base and J 6 bases, with 16 bases left between them. Per the germline V gene, CDR1 is LNHDA and CDR2 is SQIVND (reference sequence). CDR3 loop: CASSIVSGFVTEQYF. The CDR3 region has the DNA TGTGCCAGTAGTATAGTATCCGGGTTTGTGACCGAGCAGTACTTC.

This clonotype appeared a few times. V is TRBV12-3 or TRBV12-4 and J is TRBJ1-1; no clear D gene. V was clipped by 4 bases and J by 1 base, with 4 bases between them. This CDR3 has 12 amino acids. DNA of the CDR3: TGTGCCAGCAGTTATTCGAACACTGAAGCTTTCTTT. Translating it yields CASSYSNTEAFF.

This clonotype was detected ten times or more. J is TRBJ2-7 and V is TRBV6-1; TRBD1 matches at 7 bases. Trimming at V came to 1 base and at J to 1 base, leaving 7 bases not matched to a gene. CDR1 MNHNS and CDR2 SASEGT come from the germline V gene. The CDR3 has 16 amino acids. CDR3 in DNA: TGTGCCAGCAGTGAAGTACCCCCCAGGGGGTCCTACGAGCAGTACTTC. Amino acid sequence: CASSEVPPRGSYEQYF.

The chain couples TRBV7-2 to TRBJ2-3, with a possible D match to TRBD2 (5 bases). This CDR3 has 13 residues. V lost 5 bases and J lost 5, with 11 bases in between. The germline CDR1 and CDR2 sequences are SGHTA and FQGNSA. The CDR3 protein is CASSRTGEDTQYF. Here the CDR3 DNA reads TGTGCCAGCAGCCGCACCGGGGAAGATACGCAGTATTTT.